A single sample is the source of the 27 T cell receptor beta chains below, sequenced in a study of T-cell reconstitution after alpha-beta-depleted transplantation in children. TCRbeta library construction was performed incorporating unique molecular identifiers. TCRdb redid the calling of the PCR reads with MiXCR, one entry per CDR3 protein. The data contain hundreds of thousands of distinct CDR3 sequences, 16% of them seen just once; the ten biggest clones take up 1.1%. The sample here was PBMCs from the stem cell graft donor, taken from the stem cell graft. Receptors were obtained from a human donor who donated a stem cell graft to a child with acute myeloid leukemia.

This clonotype was recorded a few times. V and J are TRBV12-3 or TRBV12-4 and TRBJ1-1; 7 nucleotides align to TRBD1. The junction had 4 bases not matched to a gene; V was cut back by 7 bases and J by 2 bases. The length of the CDR3 is 13 residues. CDR3 sequence (DNA): TGTGCCAGCAACGCAGGGGGAAACACTGAAGCTTTCTTT. Amino acids: CASNAGGNTEAFF.

The rearrangement uses TRBV5-1 and TRBJ2-5, with D perhaps TRBD1 (6 bases). The CDR3 covers 15 residues. The V end lost 2 bases, the J end lost 2 bases, and 13 bases lay between the germline ends. The germline CDR1 and CDR2 sequences are SGHRS and YFSETQ. This CDR3 is CASSLNRALQETQYF. CDR3 sequence (DNA): TGCGCCAGCAGCTTAAACAGGGCTTTGCAAGAGACCCAGTACTTC.

The V gene is TRBV5-1, the J gene TRBJ2-4; D assignment may be TRBD1 or TRBD2 (5 bases each). This CDR3 comprises 14 residues. V gave up 3 bases and J gave up 2 bases, with 9 bases separating them. CDR1 and CDR2 (germline): SGHRS, YFSETQ. The DNA of the CDR3 is TGCGCCAGCAGCTGGGACGGGTCCAAAAACATTCAGTACTTC. It codes for CASSWDGSKNIQYF.

This clonotype was detected ten times or more. V and J are TRBV10-3 and TRBJ1-1, with 7 positions matching TRBD1. Unmatched junction bases numbered 6, after V lost 3 bases and J lost 11 bases. The germline V gene has CDR1 ENHRY and CDR2 SYGVKD. The CDR3 loop spans 12 amino acids. The CDR3 region is CAISDGTEKAFF. CDR3 coding DNA: TGTGCCATCAGTGATGGGACAGAGAAGGCTTTCTTT.

This clonotype was detected ten times or more. This rearrangement joins TRBV7-2 to TRBJ2-1; D is perhaps TRBD1 or TRBD2 (5 bases each). Germline-derived CDR1 and CDR2 are SGHTA and FQGNSA. The CDR3 sequence is 14 residues long. The V gene lost 5 bases and the J gene lost 7 bases, with 15 bases spanning the gap. CDR3 in DNA: TGTGCCAGCAGCCCAGGAGCCGAGGGGAATGAGCAGTTCTTC. Residues: CASSPGAEGNEQFF.

This clonotype was counted ten times or more. The chain is built from TRBV20-1 and TRBJ2-5; D might be TRBD2 (6 bases). V lost 2 bases and J lost 5, with 24 bases in between. This CDR3 spans 17 amino acids. Looked up from germline, CDR1 is DFQATT and CDR2 is SNEGSKA (reference sequence). Written as DNA, the CDR3 is TGCAGTGCTAGATTGGGAGGATCCCGCCTAATCCCTGAGACCCAGTACTTC. Translating it yields CSARLGGSRLIPETQYF.

Many counts were recorded for this clonotype. The V gene is TRBV7-2, the J gene TRBJ2-5; D remains unclear. V lost 6 bases to trimming and J lost 3 bases, with 17 bases between them. Germline V CDR1 and CDR2: SGHTA, FQGNSA. The CDR3 spans 15 residues. CDR3 in amino acids: CASSSPSDREETQYF. CDR3 coding DNA: TGTGCCAGCAGTTCACCCTCGGACCGCGAAGAGACCCAGTACTTC.

J is TRBJ2-5 and V is TRBV11-2; 9 nucleotides line up with TRBD1. The ends lost 1 base at V and 0 bases at J; junction bases unmatched: 9. The CDR3 runs to 18 residues. The V gene's germline CDR1 is SGHAT and CDR2 FQNNGV. The CDR3: CASSLGLQGAPYQETQYF. CDR3 DNA: TGTGCCAGCAGCTTAGGACTACAGGGGGCTCCGTACCAAGAGACCCAGTACTTC.

In DNA form, the CDR3 reads TGCGCCAGCAGCCCCTACCGCTGGGGCAACAATGAAAAACTGTTTTTT. Its protein product is CASSPYRWGNNEKLFF. The chain recombines TRBV4-1 with TRBJ1-4, with D perhaps TRBD1 (5 bases). Per germline, CDR1 MGHRA and CDR2 YSYEKL. Trimming pared 4 bases from V and 5 bases from J, leaving 17 bases between. The CDR3 extends over 16 amino acids.

With respect to this clonotype: A much larger clone lies one base from this, so it may be a read error. The rearrangement uses TRBV15 and TRBJ2-3; 8 bases align to TRBD2. The CDR3 consists of 18 residues. Germline CDR1 and CDR2: LNHNV and YYDKDF (reference sequence). The J segment lost 4 bases and the V segment lost 3 bases, leaving 15 bases of the junction unmatched. CDR3 sequence reads: CATSSSPIAGRPSDTQYF. The DNA of the CDR3 is TGTGCCACCAGCAGCTCTCCTATAGCGGGGCGGCCGTCAGATACGCAGTATTTT.

This chain's CDR3 is CASSQDRRISGNTIYF. In nucleotides, the CDR3 is TGCGCCAGCAGCCAAGATAGGCGCATCTCTGGAAACACCATATATTTT. The rearrangement links TRBV4-3 to TRBJ1-3, with D unclear. Germline CDR1 is LGHNA and CDR2 is YSLEER. This CDR3 region has 16 residues. Trimming cost V 0 bases and J 0 bases, with 9 bases left between them.

The chain joins TRBV5-6 to TRBJ1-3, with D perhaps matching TRBD1 (6 bases). Germline V gene sequence: CDR1 SGHDT, CDR2 YYEEEE. V lost 0 bases and J 8 bases, leaving 12 bases between the germline ends. The CDR3 length is 14 residues. The CDR3 sequence is CASSLGGGSDTIYF. In DNA form, the CDR3 reads TGTGCCAGCAGCTTGGGCGGGGGCTCGGACACCATATATTTT.

This clonotype showed up just a few times. The chain is built from TRBV29-1 and TRBJ2-5; D might be TRBD1 (5 bases). V dropped 3 bases and J dropped 1 base, with 9 bases sitting between them. CDR3 length: 13 residues. Germline CDR1 is SQVTM and CDR2 is ANQGSEA. This CDR3 reads CSVDATAQETQYF. The CDR3 bases are TGCAGCGTTGATGCGACAGCCCAAGAGACCCAGTACTTC.

Comment on this clonotype: A read error may be the cause here, since a much bigger clone is one base away. CDR3 amino acids: CASSFPGRRADVQYF. The DNA of the CDR3 is TGTGCCAGCAGTTTCCCTGGTCGGCGGGCCGACGTGCAGTACTTC. The V call is TRBV12-3 or TRBV12-4, the J call TRBJ2-7; possible D gene TRBD2, 5 bases. V was cut by 3 bases and J by 9 bases, with 21 bases left in between. There are 15 residues in the CDR3.

V and J are TRBV2 and TRBJ1-2, with 8 bases fitting TRBD1. This CDR3 is built from 15 residues. From germline, CDR1 is SNHLY and CDR2 FYNNEI. V dropped 8 bases and J dropped 1; count of bases not matched to a gene: 9. The CDR3 is CASGPNRGNNYGYTF. DNA of the CDR3: TGTGCCAGCGGGCCAAACAGGGGGAATAACTATGGCTACACCTTC.

This clonotype was recorded at least ten times. V gene TRBV5-1 combines with J gene TRBJ2-3; D is perhaps TRBD1 (6 bases). The V end lost 4 bases, the J end lost 2 bases, and 14 bases lay between the germline ends. The CDR3 is 15 residues long. Germline lookup yields CDR1 SGHRS and CDR2 YFSETQ. Written as DNA, the CDR3 is TGCGCCAGCAGCCTCGATGGACAGTACACAGATACGCAGTATTTT. The encoded protein is CASSLDGQYTDTQYF.

The rearrangement uses TRBV6-5 and TRBJ2-5, with 9 bases fitting TRBD2. From germline, CDR1 is MNHEY and CDR2 SVGAGI. V lost 2 bases and J lost 3; bases outside the gene matches: 13. The CDR3 spans 18 residues. The CDR3 bases are TGTGCCAGCAGTTACAGAGCGGGGGGCCGGAAAACCGAAGAGACCCAGTACTTC. Encoded protein: CASSYRAGGRKTEETQYF.

This clonotype has more than one count but fewer than ten. V usage is TRBV7-9 and J usage is TRBJ1-4; no definite D call. Per germline, CDR1 SEHNR and CDR2 FQNEAQ (reference sequence). V gave up 4 bases and J gave up 0 bases, with 9 bases separating them. CDR3 length: 15 residues. The CDR3 protein is CASSSSETTNEKLFF. Here the CDR3 DNA reads TGTGCCAGCAGCTCTTCAGAGACAACTAATGAAAAACTGTTTTTT.

This clonotype was recorded many times. This chain uses TRBV20-1 with TRBJ2-3, with D perhaps TRBD1 (5 bases). Germline V gene lookup returns CDR1 DFQATT and CDR2 SNEGSKA (reference sequence). Trimming left V 3 bases short and J 1 base short, with 11 bases between. This CDR3 has 14 residues. The CDR3 reads CSASIRAGTDTQYF. The CDR3 nucleotides read TGCAGTGCTAGTATCAGGGCAGGCACAGATACGCAGTATTTT.

V is TRBV21-1 and J is TRBJ2-3; TRBD1 reflects the table's D call only, with no check against the DNA. TRBV21-1 is marked as a pseudogene. This CDR3 is 16 amino acids long. CDR3 DNA sequence: TGTGCCAGCAGCAACAACGGACAGGGAAGAGGGGATACGCAGTATTTT. It is translated as CASSNNGQGRGDTQYF.

This clonotype was observed at least ten times. This rearrangement joins TRBV5-1 to TRBJ2-5; D perhaps matches TRBD2 (6 bases). This CDR3 contains 14 residues. Trimming stripped 0 bases from V and 2 bases from J, with 8 bases between. Germline values: CDR1 SGHRS, CDR2 YFSETQ. This CDR3 reads CASSLGTTQETQYF. CDR3 in DNA: TGCGCCAGCAGCTTGGGGACTACACAAGAGACCCAGTACTTC.

At least ten counts were recorded for this clonotype. The chain carries TRBV20-1 and TRBJ2-1, with D perhaps matching TRBD1 (7 bases). Germline V CDR1 and CDR2: DFQATT, SNEGSKA (reference sequence). The ends were cut back, 0 bases at V and 4 bases at J, with 13 bases in the middle. The CDR3 has 15 residues. In nucleotides, the CDR3 is TGCAGTGCTAGAGATGAGGAGGGGGCGTACAATGAGCAGTTCTTC. Its translation is CSARDEEGAYNEQFF.

The chain employs TRBV7-9 and TRBJ2-6; D is possibly TRBD1 (5 bases). This CDR3 region has 15 residues. Germline loops: CDR1 SEHNR, CDR2 FQNEAQ (reference sequence). Between the trimmed V and J ends, which lost 1 base and 6 bases, there was a span of 10 bases. The CDR3 here is CASSLVGVEANVLTF. CDR3 bases: TGTGCCAGCAGCTTAGTAGGGGTTGAGGCCAACGTCCTGACTTTC.

Ten or more counts support this clonotype. The CDR3 loop reads CSAHRREKRSSYEQYV. In nucleotides, the CDR3 is TGCAGTGCTCATCGAAGAGAAAAACGTAGCTCCTACGAGCAGTACGTC. This chain connects TRBV20-1 to TRBJ2-7; D gene unclear. The CDR3 has 16 residues. Trimming cost V 5 bases and J 0 bases, with 20 bases left between them. From germline, CDR1 is DFQATT and CDR2 SNEGSKA (reference sequence).

The sample holds many counts of this clonotype. The chain has TRBV6-1 and TRBJ1-1; the match to TRBD1 covers 8 bases. Looked up from germline, CDR1 is MNHNS and CDR2 is SASEGT. The CDR3 loop spans 13 amino acids. Germline trimming cut 6 bases from V and 4 bases from J; bases unmatched to any gene: 4. For the CDR3, the DNA is TGTGCCAGCAGCACGGACAGGGCCACTGAAGCTTTCTTT. It yields the protein CASSTDRATEAFF.

This clonotype was counted many times. The J gene is TRBJ1-3, the V gene TRBV15; D gene uncertain. Trimming took 0 bases from V and 0 from J, leaving 3 bases between them. CDR1 and CDR2 from the germline V gene are LNHNV and YYDKDF (reference sequence). The CDR3 is made up of 14 amino acids. Here the CDR3 DNA reads TGTGCCACCAGCAGAGACAACTCTGGAAACACCATATATTTT. This translates into CATSRDNSGNTIYF.

This clonotype was counted ten times or more. The chain is built from TRBV20-1 and TRBJ2-3; 7 bases agree with TRBD2. The trim removed 5 bases at V and 6 bases at J, leaving 11 bases unmatched. CDR3 size: 14 residues. Per the germline V gene, CDR1 is DFQATT and CDR2 is SNEGSKA (reference sequence). The CDR3 DNA follows: TGCAGTGCTTTTTCGGGGGGACCATATGATACGCAGTATTTT. Translating it yields CSAFSGGPYDTQYF.